The TCR beta chain described here comes from a study of T cell repertoires in cytomegalovirus infection. Regarding the study as a whole: Dominating the ex vivo response were TCR beta clonotypes that were CMV-specific and HLA-C-restricted.

TCRdb reanalysed the reads using MiXCR and keeps one entry per CDR3 protein. The sample lists just over 300,000 distinct CDR3 sequences, roughly 15% occurring once. Trimming stripped 5 bases from V and 4 bases from J, with 21 bases between. The CDR3 has 17 residues. Germline V gene lookup returns CDR1 SGHTA and CDR2 FQGNSA. This clonotype has at least ten counts. Its antigen remains unidentified. This sequence joins TRBV7-2 and TRBJ2-1; either TRBD1 or TRBD2 may supply D (6 bases each). This receptor was taken from a human donor in good health (CMV status not recorded). Some clones in this sample may be carry-over from other donors' samples. The sample taken for sequencing was PBMCs. The CDR3 region has the DNA TGTGCCAGCAGCACACACCTGAGGGGGGAGGCGTACAATGAGCAGTTCTTC. It translates to CASSTHLRGEAYNEQFF.